These 10 T cell receptor beta chains originate from one sample sequenced in a study of T-cell reconstitution after alpha-beta-depleted transplantation in children. This sample's TCRbeta library carried unique molecular identifier barcodes. TCRdb ran MiXCR on the PCR reads and lists one entry per CDR3 protein. The sample shows roughly 790,000 distinct CDR3 sequences, less than 20% of them seen only once. The material sequenced was PBMCs, mostly from graft donor cells, taken 360 days after TCRalphabeta/CD19-depleted stem cell transplant. These receptors were taken from a male patient between 10 and 17 years old who had a stem cell transplant for acute lymphoblastic leukemia, so the T cells may come from the graft donor.

This sequence joins TRBV9 and TRBJ2-3; no clear D. The CDR3 contains 14 residues. The ends were cut back, 0 bases at V and 5 bases at J, with 10 bases in the middle. The germline gives CDR1 SGDLS, CDR2 YYNGEE. The CDR3 DNA is TGTGCCAGCAGCGTAGGGTCTCTGAGAGATACGCAGTATTTT. This gives the protein CASSVGSLRDTQYF.

V is TRBV5-1 and J is TRBJ1-1, with 11 bases matching TRBD1. V lost 4 bases and J lost 6; bases outside the gene matches: 5. The CDR3 is made up of 14 amino acids. The germline gives CDR1 SGHRS, CDR2 YFSETQ. Here the CDR3 DNA reads TGCGCCAGCAGCCCGGGACAGGGGGAAGCTGAAGCTTTCTTT. It is translated as CASSPGQGEAEAFF.

In its sample, this clonotype was seen a few times. The J gene is TRBJ2-1, the V gene TRBV4-2; 8 nucleotides align to TRBD2. Trimming at V came to 1 base and at J to 8 bases, leaving 16 bases not matched to a gene. This CDR3 is 18 amino acids long. Germline CDR1 and CDR2: LGHNA and YNFKEQ. The CDR3 DNA follows: TGTGCCAGCAGCCAAGTAAATCCGGTTCCGGGAGGGGAGGATGAGCAGTTCTTC. This encodes CASSQVNPVPGGEDEQFF.

This clonotype was recorded a few times. The genes are TRBV6-5 and TRBJ2-2; D might be TRBD1 (6 bases). Trimming removed 3 bases at V and 5 bases at J, with 16 bases between. The CDR3 loop spans 16 amino acids. Germline-derived CDR1 and CDR2 are MNHEY and SVGAGI. DNA for the CDR3: TGTGCCAGCAGTTATCTGGCCTACAGGGTGACCGGGGAGCTGTTTTTT. It is translated as CASSYLAYRVTGELFF.

The rearrangement links TRBV6-1 to TRBJ2-2, with TRBD2 matching over 7 bases. Germline V lookup: CDR1 MNHNS, CDR2 SASEGT. The CDR3 contains 15 residues. V shed 8 bases and J 6 bases; nucleotides not matched to a gene: 12. CDR3 in amino acids: CASGRERIKAGELFF. The DNA for the CDR3 is TGTGCCAGCGGGAGGGAGAGGATTAAGGCCGGGGAGCTGTTTTTT.

This clonotype was picked up one time. Because the CDR3 is missing its conserved closing phenylalanine or tryptophan, this is likely a read error. This chain links TRBV12-3 or TRBV12-4 with TRBJ2-7; 8 bases line up with TRBD2. The V and J ends lost 6 bases and 5 bases, in that order; junction bases with no gene match: 6. CDR3 length: 13 residues. The CDR3 DNA is TGTGCCAGCAGGGGAGCGGGAGTCCACGAGCAGTACTCC. Amino acid sequence: CASRGAGVHEQYS.

This chain connects TRBV5-1 to TRBJ2-3; possibly TRBD1 for D (6 bases). Trimming stripped 0 bases from V and 2 bases from J, with 10 bases between. The CDR3 is 15 amino acids. Germline V gene data show CDR1 as SGHRS and CDR2 as YFSETQ. CDR3 residues: CASSLDRANTDTQYF. The CDR3 bases are TGCGCCAGCAGCTTGGACAGGGCCAACACAGATACGCAGTATTTT.

The sample holds a few counts of this clonotype. J is TRBJ2-1 and V is TRBV11-1, with D possibly being TRBD2 (5 bases). Germline-derived CDR1 and CDR2 are SGHAT and FQDESV (reference sequence). The V and J ends lost 5 bases and 6 bases respectively, with 14 bases between them. The CDR3 runs to 14 residues. The CDR3 sequence: CASSGRAGRNEQFF. The CDR3 DNA reads as TGTGCCAGCAGCGGCCGGGCGGGCCGCAATGAGCAGTTCTTC. Filled out from reference TRBV11-1 and TRBJ2-1, the complete variable domain reads EAEVAQSPRYKITEKSQAVAFWCDPISGHATLYWYRQILGQGPELLVQFQDESVVDDSQLPKDRFSAERLKGVDSTLKIQPAELGDSAMYLCASSGRAGRNEQFFGPGTRLTVL.

J is TRBJ1-2 and V is TRBV20-1; D not certain. The germline V gene encodes CDR1 DFQATT and CDR2 SNEGSKA (reference sequence). CDR3 size: 12 residues. With 3 bases removed from V and 3 bases from J, the gap between germline ends came to 8 bases. The CDR3 nucleotides read TGCAGTGCTAGGACTGCCGACTATGGCTACACCTTC. It codes for CSARTADYGYTF.

V usage is TRBV2 and J usage is TRBJ2-3, with D hard to call. The CDR3 runs 15 residues. V was clipped by 0 bases and J by 4 bases, with 11 bases between them. Germline values: CDR1 SNHLY, CDR2 FYNNEI. CDR3 residues: CASSEAKDPPDTQYF. The CDR3 region has the DNA TGTGCCAGCAGTGAAGCAAAGGACCCCCCAGATACGCAGTATTTT.